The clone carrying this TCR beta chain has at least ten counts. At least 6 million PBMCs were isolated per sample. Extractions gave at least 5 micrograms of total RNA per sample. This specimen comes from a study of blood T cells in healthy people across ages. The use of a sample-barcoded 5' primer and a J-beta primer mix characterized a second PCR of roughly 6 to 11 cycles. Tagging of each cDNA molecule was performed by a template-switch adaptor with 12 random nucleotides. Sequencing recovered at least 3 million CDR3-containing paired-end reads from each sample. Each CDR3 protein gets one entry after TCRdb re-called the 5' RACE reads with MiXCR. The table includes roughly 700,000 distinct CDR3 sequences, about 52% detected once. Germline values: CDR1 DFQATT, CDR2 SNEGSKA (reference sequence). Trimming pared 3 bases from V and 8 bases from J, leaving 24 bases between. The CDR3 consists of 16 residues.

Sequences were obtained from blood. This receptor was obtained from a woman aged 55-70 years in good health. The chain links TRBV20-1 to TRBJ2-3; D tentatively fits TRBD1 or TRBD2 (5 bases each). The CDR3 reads CSARPFTEVRQGTQYF. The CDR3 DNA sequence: TGCAGTGCTAGGCCTTTTACGGAGGTTAGGCAGGGTACGCAGTATTTT.